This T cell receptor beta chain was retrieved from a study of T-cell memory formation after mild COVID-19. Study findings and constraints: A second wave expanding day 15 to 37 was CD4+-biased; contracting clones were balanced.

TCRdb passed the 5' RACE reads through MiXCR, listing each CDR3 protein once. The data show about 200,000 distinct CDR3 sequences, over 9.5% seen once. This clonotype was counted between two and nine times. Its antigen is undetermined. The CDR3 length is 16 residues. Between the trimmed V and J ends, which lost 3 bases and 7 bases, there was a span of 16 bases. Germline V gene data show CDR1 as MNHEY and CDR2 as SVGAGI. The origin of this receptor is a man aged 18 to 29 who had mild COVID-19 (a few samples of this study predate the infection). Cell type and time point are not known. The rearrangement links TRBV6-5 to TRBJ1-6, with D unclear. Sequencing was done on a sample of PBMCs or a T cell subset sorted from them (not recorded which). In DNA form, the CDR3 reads TGTGCCAGCAGTTATTCACACCTCCCTCCCAATTCACCCCTCCACTTT. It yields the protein CASSYSHLPPNSPLHF.